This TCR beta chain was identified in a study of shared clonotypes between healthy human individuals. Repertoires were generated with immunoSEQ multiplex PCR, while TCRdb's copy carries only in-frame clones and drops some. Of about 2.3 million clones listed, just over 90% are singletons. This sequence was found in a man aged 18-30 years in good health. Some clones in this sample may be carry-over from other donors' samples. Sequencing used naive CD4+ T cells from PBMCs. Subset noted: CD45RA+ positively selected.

DNA of the CDR3: TGTGCCAGCAGTTTACTCGCTCCACCGGTTTACAATGAGCAGTTCTTC. Its translation is CASSLLAPPVYNEQFF. The V gene is TRBV27, the J gene TRBJ2-1, with D unresolved. Germline V CDR1 and CDR2: MNHEY, SMNVEV (reference sequence). The CDR3 runs to 16 residues. V was trimmed by 2 bases and J by 4 bases, leaving 15 bases between them.